Presented here are 32 T cell receptor beta chains from one specimen sequenced in a study of CD8+ T cells in alopecia areata. It was cDNA, reverse transcribed from extracted RNA, that served as the sequencing template. Some clones are missing from TCRdb's copy, which holds only in-frame ones; the method was immunoSEQ multiplex PCR. The sample yields 150,000 to 200,000 clones, roughly 60% seen once. The treatment denotes: oral pan-JAK inhibitor, 5-10 mg twice daily. The source material was CD4+ T cells sorted from blood, sampled at week 24, from a patient treated with tofacitinib. Source of these receptors: a human donor with alopecia areata.

The rearrangement uses TRBV5-6 and TRBJ1-2, with 7 bases identical to TRBD1. Germline V gives CDR1 SGHDT, CDR2 YYEEEE. With 7 bases clipped from V and 0 bases from J, the junction kept 9 bases outside the gene matches. The CDR3 contains 15 residues. CDR3 sequence: CASGIGGRANYGYTF. The CDR3 DNA reads as TGTGCCAGCGGCATAGGGGGCAGAGCTAACTATGGCTACACCTTC.

This sequence joins TRBV4-3 and TRBJ2-5; 8 positions agree with TRBD2. Per germline, CDR1 LGHNA and CDR2 YSLEER. V shed 0 bases, J shed 2 bases, and the junction held 5 bases outside the gene matches. This CDR3 is built from 16 residues. CDR3 nucleotide sequence: TGCGCCAGCAGCCAAGAGTGGGCGGGGGGACAAGAGACCCAGTACTTC. Translation: CASSQEWAGGQETQYF.

This clone was seen more than once but under ten times. The rearrangement joins TRBV27 to TRBJ2-7; D perhaps matches TRBD2 (5 bases). The length of the CDR3 is 14 residues. Germline CDR1 and CDR2: MNHEY and SMNVEV (reference sequence). The ends were cut back, 5 bases at V and 3 bases at J, with 14 bases in the middle. The CDR3: CASSKRGPGYEQYF. CDR3 in DNA: TGTGCCAGCAGTAAAAGAGGGCCGGGCTACGAGCAGTACTTC.

CDR3 coding DNA: TGCGCCAGCAGCTTGGAGGGAGGCCAGGCAGGGGCCAACGTCCTGACTTTC. Residues: CASSLEGGQAGANVLTF. The chain is built from TRBV5-1 and TRBJ2-6, with D perhaps matching TRBD2 (6 bases). The CDR3 runs to 17 residues. V lost 0 bases to trimming and J lost 4 bases, with 14 bases between them. Germline CDR1 and CDR2: SGHRS and YFSETQ.

The chain employs TRBV29-1 and TRBJ2-1, with TRBD2 as a possible D gene (6 bases). V was clipped by 6 bases and J by 8 bases, with 20 bases between them. Germline V gene lookup returns CDR1 SQVTM and CDR2 ANQGSEA. The CDR3 consists of 14 residues. CDR3 DNA sequence: TGCAGCGTGGCCAACCCCGGCGGGGTATATGAGCAGTTCTTC. The encoded protein is CSVANPGGVYEQFF.

This chain joins TRBV4-1 and TRBJ2-1; 10 bases are shared with TRBD2. J gave up 8 bases and V 6 bases, and 16 bases lay outside the gene matches. This CDR3 is 17 amino acids long. The germline CDR1 and CDR2 sequences are MGHRA and YSYEKL. CDR3 bases: TGCGCCAGCAGGACAATGGTACTAGCGGGGTTCCCCCATGAGCAGTTCTTC. Translating gives CASRTMVLAGFPHEQFF.

J is TRBJ2-7 and V is TRBV9; 10 bases match TRBD2. Germline assignment: CDR1 SGDLS and CDR2 YYNGEE. Losses at the gene ends were 0 bases for V and 7 bases for J; bases not matched to a gene: 13. The CDR3 has 17 residues. Here the CDR3 DNA reads TGTGCCAGCAGCGTAGATGTAGCGGGGGGCCCGATGGGGGAGCAGTACTTC. As protein: CASSVDVAGGPMGEQYF.

This rearrangement joins TRBV29-1 to TRBJ1-2; no reliable D call. This CDR3 has 12 amino acids. The germline V and J ends were trimmed by 7 bases and 0 bases, with 9 bases remaining between them. Germline values: CDR1 SQVTM, CDR2 ANQGSEA. CDR3 protein: CSGQSTNYGYTF. In nucleotides, the CDR3 is TGCAGCGGCCAGTCAACTAACTATGGCTACACCTTC.

This chain uses TRBV5-1 with TRBJ2-4, with 7 bases matching TRBD1. The CDR3 has 14 amino acids. V lost 0 bases and J lost 6; bases outside the gene matches: 3. Germline assignment: CDR1 SGHRS and CDR2 YFSETQ. The chain's CDR3 is CASSLEGQLNIQYF. CDR3 in DNA: TGCGCCAGCAGCTTGGAGGGACAGCTAAACATTCAGTACTTC.

This clone was detected a few times. This sequence joins TRBV30 and TRBJ2-1; perhaps TRBD2 as D (5 bases). Germline V gene sequence: CDR1 GTSNPN, CDR2 SVGIG (reference sequence). The CDR3 totals 12 residues. Trimming shortened V by 2 bases and J by 15 bases, and 17 bases separated the two germline ends. The chain's CDR3 is CAWSSKLGIRFF. The CDR3 region has the DNA TGTGCCTGGAGTTCAAAACTAGGTATTCGGTTCTTC.

This clone was counted only a few times. This rearrangement joins TRBV29-1 to TRBJ1-2, with unresolved D. Germline assignment: CDR1 SQVTM and CDR2 ANQGSEA. The CDR3 contains 11 residues. The germline V and J ends were trimmed by 4 bases and 2 bases, with 5 bases remaining between them. CDR3 loop: CSVVWNYGYTF. The CDR3 nucleotides read TGCAGCGTTGTTTGGAACTATGGCTACACCTTC.

The genes are TRBV5-1 and TRBJ2-3; D is ambiguous. This CDR3 is built from 12 residues. Germline V gene lookup returns CDR1 SGHRS and CDR2 YFSETQ. V was cut by 4 bases and J by 3 bases, with 6 bases left in between. CDR3 coding DNA: TGCGCCAGCAGCCGTATTACAGATACGCAGTATTTT. Residues: CASSRITDTQYF.

The chain is built from TRBV6-5 and TRBJ2-7; TRBD1 aligns across 7 bases. Trimming removed 7 bases from V and 5 bases from J; junction bases left unmatched: 5. The V gene's germline CDR1 is MNHEY and CDR2 SVGAGI. The CDR3 covers 12 residues. CDR3 bases: TGTGCCAGCAAGGGGGCTAGCCACGAGCAGTACTTC. It codes for CASKGASHEQYF.

This chain connects TRBV30 to TRBJ1-6; D not resolved. V gave up 0 bases and J gave up 5 bases, with 2 bases separating them. The length of the CDR3 is 12 residues. Looked up from germline, CDR1 is GTSNPN and CDR2 is SVGIG (reference sequence). The CDR3 nucleotides read TGTGCCTGGAGTGTCAATAATTCACCCCTCCACTTT. Amino acids: CAWSVNNSPLHF.

Points on this clone: An end of the junction does not agree with germline; a read error may underlie this. The chain recombines TRBV20-1 with TRBJ1-2; D unresolved. CDR3 length: 11 amino acids. Germline CDR1 reads DFQATT; CDR2 reads SNEGSKA (reference sequence). CDR3 in amino acids: CSARETGRDTF. CDR3 coding DNA: TGCAGTGCCAGAGAAACGGGTAGAGACACCTTC.

This chain uses TRBV2 with TRBJ2-7, with 7 bases matching TRBD1. V dropped 3 bases and J dropped 2; count of bases not matched to a gene: 4. The CDR3 is made up of 14 amino acids. Germline CDR1 reads SNHLY; CDR2 reads FYNNEI. The CDR3, as DNA: TGTGCCAGCAGTGACGCGACAGGGCCCTACGAGCAGTACTTC. Translating it yields CASSDATGPYEQYF.

V and J are TRBV30 and TRBJ2-1; 7 positions match TRBD1. This CDR3 region has 11 residues. V shed 4 bases and J 10 bases; nucleotides not matched to a gene: 4. The germline CDR1 and CDR2 sequences are GTSNPN and SVGIG (reference sequence). CDR3 amino acids: CAWNKGAEQFF. The CDR3 DNA reads as TGTGCCTGGAACAAGGGGGCCGAGCAGTTCTTC. The complete variable domain, with remaining parts taken from reference TRBV30 and TRBJ2-1, reads SQTIHQWPATLVQPVGSPLSLECTVEGTSNPNLYWYRQAAGRGLQLLFYSVGIGQISSEVPQNLSASRPQDRQFILSSKKLLLSDSGFYLCAWNKGAEQFFGPGTRLTVL.

The CDR3 coding sequence is TGTGCCAGCAGCTTGATAAAGCGGGAGCAGTTCTTC. The encoded protein is CASSLIKREQFF. The chain employs TRBV5-6 and TRBJ2-1, with a tentative D call TRBD2 (5 bases). The CDR3 is 12 amino acids. Per germline, CDR1 SGHDT and CDR2 YYEEEE. Trimming stripped 1 base from V and 10 bases from J, with 9 bases between.

This chain links TRBV7-8 with TRBJ2-1; D unclear. Germline V gives CDR1 SGHVS, CDR2 FQNEAQ. The CDR3 covers 16 residues. The germline V and J ends were trimmed by 1 base and 0 bases, with 10 bases remaining between them. CDR3 loop: CASSLGSIGSYNEQFF. The CDR3 nucleotides are TGTGCCAGCAGCTTAGGTTCGATAGGCTCCTACAATGAGCAGTTCTTC.

V is TRBV29-1 and J is TRBJ1-2, with 8 positions matching TRBD1. The CDR3 has 12 residues. V shed 3 bases and J 8 bases; nucleotides not matched to a gene: 5. CDR1 and CDR2 (germline): SQVTM, ANQGSEA. Here the CDR3 DNA reads TGCAGCGTTGAGGACAGGGATAGGGGCTACACCTTC. Encoded protein: CSVEDRDRGYTF.

The chain employs TRBV25-1 and TRBJ2-1; 8 nucleotides align to TRBD2. Germline CDR1 MGHDK, CDR2 SYGVNS. The V segment lost 7 bases and the J segment 5 bases; nucleotides outside the gene matches: 10. The CDR3 covers 15 residues. For the CDR3, the DNA is TGTGCCAGCATGCGGTCCGGGGGGGCAGACAATGAGCAGTTCTTC. As protein: CASMRSGGADNEQFF. Based on the CDR3 plus reference TRBV25-1 and TRBJ2-1, the full variable domain is EADIYQTPRYLVIGTGKKITLECSQTMGHDKMYWYQQDPGMELHLIHYSYGVNSTEKGDLSSESTVSRIRTEHFPLTLESARPSHTSQYLCASMRSGGADNEQFFGPGTRLTVL.

The chain is built from TRBV11-2 and TRBJ2-7; perhaps TRBD1 as D (6 bases). Deletions cut 4 bases from V and 5 bases from J, with 9 bases between. The CDR3 covers 12 residues. Germline CDR1 is SGHAT and CDR2 is FQNNGV. As DNA, the CDR3 is TGTGCCAGCAGCTCGGACAGTCACGAGCAGTACTTC. This codes for CASSSDSHEQYF.

This clone was seen a handful of times. The V and J genes are TRBV27 and TRBJ2-7, with 7 nucleotides matching TRBD2. The CDR3 extends over 14 amino acids. The germline V gene encodes CDR1 MNHEY and CDR2 SMNVEV (reference sequence). J lost 1 base, V lost 7 bases, and 7 bases had no gene match. In DNA, the CDR3 is TGTGCCAGCACCGCGACTAGCCATTCCTACGAGCAGTACTTC. Translation gives CASTATSHSYEQYF.

This clone was observed many times. The chain carries TRBV2 and TRBJ2-5; TRBD1 matches at 8 bases. The CDR3 sequence is 16 residues long. J lost 3 bases, V lost 6 bases, and 12 bases had no gene match. Germline V gene data show CDR1 as SNHLY and CDR2 as FYNNEI. The CDR3 reads CASRPVGGQEKETQYF. Here the CDR3 DNA reads TGTGCCAGCAGGCCAGTGGGGGGACAGGAAAAAGAGACCCAGTACTTC.

The chain links TRBV6-5 to TRBJ2-5, with D uncertain. Germline-derived CDR1 and CDR2 are MNHEY and SVGAGI. V lost 8 bases, J lost 5 bases, and 9 bases lay in between. The CDR3 length is 11 residues. The DNA for the CDR3 is TGTGCCAGCGGGAATTCGGAGACCCAGTACTTC. Its protein is CASGNSETQYF.

J is TRBJ2-7 and V is TRBV29-1; 7 nucleotides match TRBD1. Per the germline V gene, CDR1 is SQVTM and CDR2 is ANQGSEA. This CDR3 is built from 15 residues. The V segment lost 7 bases and the J segment 2 bases; nucleotides outside the gene matches: 14. The CDR3 loop is CSAVRRDSSPYEQYF. The CDR3 DNA follows: TGCAGCGCAGTTCGTCGGGACAGCTCCCCCTACGAGCAGTACTTC.

The rearrangement links TRBV23-1 to TRBJ2-6; the D is unclear. TRBV23-1 is designated an ORF whose function remains uncertain. The CDR3 contains 13 residues. The V and J ends lost 11 bases and 4 bases respectively, with 12 bases between them. The CDR3 protein is CAGGIVGANVLTF. The CDR3 region has the DNA TGCGCCGGTGGGATCGTGGGGGCCAACGTCCTGACTTTC.

This chain connects TRBV11-2 to TRBJ2-3, with D hard to call. Trimming removed 5 bases at V and 8 bases at J, with 8 bases between. Germline V CDR1 and CDR2: SGHAT, FQNNGV. The length of the CDR3 is 11 residues. The CDR3 region is CASSRARTQYF. The CDR3 DNA reads TGTGCCAGCAGCCGTGCTCGTACGCAGTATTTT.

V usage is TRBV30 and J usage is TRBJ1-5, with a weak D call TRBD1 (6 bases). This CDR3 region has 14 residues. Germline V CDR1 and CDR2: GTSNPN, SVGIG (reference sequence). V lost 2 bases to trimming and J lost 1 base, with 9 bases between them. CDR3 nucleotides: TGTGCCTGGAGTCAGGACAGAAGCAATCAGCCCCAGCATTTT. It specifies CAWSQDRSNQPQHF. Combining the CDR3 with reference TRBV30 and TRBJ1-5 gives the whole variable domain SQTIHQWPATLVQPVGSPLSLECTVEGTSNPNLYWYRQAAGRGLQLLFYSVGIGQISSEVPQNLSASRPQDRQFILSSKKLLLSDSGFYLCAWSQDRSNQPQHFGDGTRLSIL.

V gene TRBV5-1 combines with J gene TRBJ1-1; 7 positions agree with TRBD1. V shed 0 bases, J shed 4 bases, and the junction held 9 bases outside the gene matches. This CDR3 has 16 amino acids. Germline V lookup: CDR1 SGHRS, CDR2 YFSETQ. In nucleotides, the CDR3 is TGCGCCAGCAGCTTGGCCGTGACAGGGTATGTCACTGAAGCTTTCTTT. As protein: CASSLAVTGYVTEAFF.

The CDR3 nucleotides are TGTGCCAGCTCACAAGGTTCCACCTCTGGAAACACCATATATTTT. It yields the protein CASSQGSTSGNTIYF. This sequence joins TRBV18 and TRBJ1-3; D ambiguous. Trimming took off 4 bases at V and 0 bases at J, with 10 bases between the two ends. The CDR3 has 15 residues. The V gene's germline CDR1 is KGHSH and CDR2 LQKENI.

The rearrangement joins TRBV4-2 to TRBJ1-4; perhaps TRBD1 as D (5 bases). This CDR3 has 15 residues. Germline assignment: CDR1 LGHNA and CDR2 YNFKEQ. V was clipped by 6 bases and J by 4 bases, with 15 bases between them. For the CDR3, the DNA is TGTGCCAGCAGTCCGGTGGCGCAGGGTAATGAAAAACTGTTTTTT. Its protein is CASSPVAQGNEKLFF.